Listed below are T cell receptor beta chains from one sample, sequenced in a study of blood T cell repertoires in COVID-19. Clones were sequenced by immunoSEQ multiplex PCR, and TCRdb holds only the in-frame ones, with some missing. The sample lists around 42,000 clones, about 86% seen once, with roughly three fifths in the top ten. Source material: peripheral blood. The receptors stem from a man in his sixties or seventies with acute or convalescent COVID-19. Each CDR3 is given with its conserved first and last residue. Each record gives: D gene, clone size, V gene, J gene, CDR3 DNA, CDR3 protein. A D gene is named only where the DNA matches it firmly. Some rows mark clone size as missing; the rest say once, few, many or name a class of expanded clone.

NA	once	TRBV2	TRBJ1-4	TGTGCCAGCAGTCCACCCTCTAACTTCGGAGGTGAAAAACTGTTTTTT	CASSPPSNFGGEKLFF
TRBD1	NA	TRBV9	TRBJ2-1	TGTGCCAGCAGCGCCCGGGACAGCCGGGGAAATGAGCAGTTCTTC	CASSARDSRGNEQFF
TRBD1	few	TRBV6-5	TRBJ1-6	TGTGCCAGCAGTTGGGGACAGGGGGCGGATTCACCCCTCCACTTT	CASSWGQGADSPLHF
TRBD2	NA	TRBV4-1	TRBJ2-5	TGCGCCAGCAGCCCCAGAAGGTTAGCGGGGGGACAAGAGACCCAGTACTTC	CASSPRRLAGGQETQYF
TRBD2	NA	TRBV30	TRBJ2-3	TGTGCCAGCGGGGGCCTAGCGGGGGCCCCCCCCACAGATACGCAGTATTTT	CASGGLAGAPPTDTQYF
TRBD1	NA	TRBV12-5	TRBJ1-5	TGTGCTAGTGGTTTGACCTACGACAGGGTCTCGCAGCCCCAGCATTTT	CASGLTYDRVSQPQHF
NA	NA	TRBV7-9	TRBJ2-1	TGTGCCAGCAGCCAAGTCTCAAAGGGGGATGAGCAGTTCTTC	CASSQVSKGDEQFF
NA	NA	TRBV7-6	TRBJ2-1	TGTGCCAGCAGCCCAACCCCAGCGGGCAGGAGCTCCTACAATGAGCAGTTCTTC	CASSPTPAGRSSYNEQFF
TRBD1	NA	TRBV11-2	TRBJ2-7	TGTGCCAGCAGCTTAACAGGGGGGCTGACCCAGGGTGGCGAGCAGTACTTC	CASSLTGGLTQGGEQYF
NA	once	TRBV30	TRBJ2-1	TGTGCCTGGAGTGTAGGCGGGAATAGTGCTGAGCAGTTCTTC	CAWSVGGNSAEQFF
TRBD1	once	TRBV19	TRBJ1-2	TGTGCCAGTAGTTGGGGACAGCTCTATGGCTACACCTTC	CASSWGQLYGYTF
TRBD1	NA	TRBV5-1	TRBJ1-2	TGCGCCAGCAGCCTAACGACAGGGGGCGGCTACACCTTC	CASSLTTGGGYTF
NA	NA	TRBV18	TRBJ1-3	TGTGCCAGCTCACCTCGGAGGGGCTCTGGAAACACCATATATTTT	CASSPRRGSGNTIYF
NA	NA	TRBV18	TRBJ2-3	TGTGCCACCGTCCGGGGAGATACGCAGTATTTT	CATVRGDTQYF
TRBD1	NA	TRBV18	TRBJ2-7	TGTGCCAGCTCACCAGGGACAGGGCTCGACGAGCAGTACTTC	CASSPGTGLDEQYF
NA	NA	TRBV6-1	TRBJ1-3	TGTGCCAGCAGTGAAACCGGACTTCGGGGCACCATATATTTT	CASSETGLRGTIYF
TRBD1	NA	TRBV7-9	TRBJ1-1	TGTGCCAGCAGCTTTAGTATTACAGGGGACCTGAACGCTGAAGCTTTCTTT	CASSFSITGDLNAEAFF
NA	NA	TRBV6-1	TRBJ1-2	TGTGCCAGCAGTGAAGCGCTCCGGGGAACAATTTACGGCTACACCTTC	CASSEALRGTIYGYTF
TRBD1	NA	TRBV19	TRBJ2-7	TGTGCCAGTAGTGCCGGGACAGGGCCCTACGAGCAGTACTTC	CASSAGTGPYEQYF
TRBD1	once	TRBV15	TRBJ2-5	TGTGCCACCAGCATAAGGACAGGGGGTCAGGAGACCCAGTACTTC	CATSIRTGGQETQYF
NA	NA	TRBV6-1	TRBJ1-5	TGTGCCAGCAGTGACGGGGGGAGACAGCATTTT	CASSDGGRQHF
NA	NA	TRBV11-3	TRBJ1-5	TGTGCCAGCAGCTTAGATTACGGGGAAAAGGACCAGCCCCAGCATTTT	CASSLDYGEKDQPQHF
TRBD2	NA	TRBV19	TRBJ2-2	TGTGCCAGTAGGTCCGGGGGGGCCAACACCGGGGAGCTGTTTTTT	CASRSGGANTGELFF
NA	NA	TRBV10-3	TRBJ1-1	TGTGCCATCAGCAGGGGCACGGACACTGAAGCTTTCTTT	CAISRGTDTEAFF
TRBD2	NA	TRBV5-6	TRBJ2-7	TGTGCCAGCAGCCTGGGCCGACTAGCGGGAATCTACGAGCAGTACTTC	CASSLGRLAGIYEQYF
NA	NA	TRBV7-7	TRBJ2-1	TGTGCCAGCAGCTTACTGGAGGGGTCCTACAATGAGCAGTTCTTC	CASSLLEGSYNEQFF
TRBD1	NA	TRBV5-1	TRBJ2-7	TGCGCCAGCAGCTTGGACGGGACAGCCTCTTACGAGCAGTACTTC	CASSLDGTASYEQYF
NA	once	TRBV3-1/TRBV3-2	TRBJ1-1	TGTGCCAGCAGCCATGGAGAGAACACTGAAGCTTTCTTT	CASSHGENTEAFF
NA	NA	TRBV11-2	TRBJ1-2	TGTGCCAGCAGCTTAGATCGTGGGAGGGGCGGCTACACCTTC	CASSLDRGRGGYTF
TRBD2	NA	TRBV3-1/TRBV3-2	TRBJ2-5	TGTGCCAGCAGCAAAGGACTAGCGGGAGACCAAGAGACCCAGTACTTC	CASSKGLAGDQETQYF
TRBD1	NA	TRBV19	TRBJ2-5	TGTGCCAGTAGAGACAGGGGGCGAGAGACCCAGTACTTC	CASRDRGRETQYF
NA	NA	TRBV10-3	TRBJ1-4	TGTGCCATCAGTGACGGGGATGAAAAACTGTTTTTT	CAISDGDEKLFF
NA	NA	TRBV3-1/TRBV3-2	TRBJ2-7	TGTGCCAGCAGCCAACGGGGGAAATTTGATCCGGGCTACGAGCAGTACTTC	CASSQRGKFDPGYEQYF
NA	once	TRBV4-2	TRBJ2-2	TGTGCCAGCAGCCGTAGGGACGGGGGAGTTCCCACCGGGGAGCTGTTTTTT	CASSRRDGGVPTGELFF
NA	NA	TRBV5-1	TRBJ2-7	TGCGCCAGCAGCCCCCGCGGCTCCTACGAGCAGTACTTC	CASSPRGSYEQYF